The clone carrying this T cell receptor beta chain has only one observation. The study drew participants aged roughly 18 to 95 years from about two dozen US areas. Which cohort a participant joined came from the clinical history participants gave. This entry is derived from a study of blood T cell repertoires in COVID-19. Whole-study context: Acute and convalescent COVID-19 specimens originated in the United States, Italy and Spain. PBMCs, B-cell-depleted T cells, or T cells provided the cDNA or gDNA that made up the material.

V lost 2 bases and J lost 6; bases outside the gene matches: 13. The V gene's germline CDR1 is MGHRA and CDR2 YSYEKL. The CDR3 is 16 amino acids. Sequencing used immunoSEQ multiplex PCR; TCRdb keeps in-frame clones, though not all of them. The data show approximately 250,000 clones, roughly 88% seen once. The sequence came from a woman in her thirties or forties with acute COVID-19. The chain is built from TRBV4-1 and TRBJ2-7, with 7 positions matching TRBD2. Input material: PBMCs or T cells enriched from blood (not recorded which). The CDR3 DNA reads as TGCGCCAGCAGCCAATCAACCGGATCCACGGGGGGCGAGCAGTACTTC. It yields the protein CASSQSTGSTGGEQYF.